These 9 T cell receptor beta chains originate from one sample sequenced in a study of T-cell memory formation after mild COVID-19. TCRdb processed the 5' RACE reads anew with MiXCR; each CDR3 protein has one entry. The table has 120,000 or so distinct CDR3 sequences, approximately 15% seen once; the top ten hold roughly 5%. Sequencing input: PBMCs or a T cell subset sorted from them (not recorded which). These receptor sequences come from a man between 18 and 29 years old who had mild COVID-19 (a few samples of this study predate the infection). Cell type and time point are not known.

The chain links TRBV15 to TRBJ2-5; D not certain. V dropped 1 base and J dropped 3 bases, with 6 bases sitting between them. CDR3 length: 13 amino acids. Looked up from germline, CDR1 is LNHNV and CDR2 is YYDKDF (reference sequence). CDR3 in DNA: TGTGCCACCAGCAGAGTCCCAGAAGAGACCCAGTACTTC. Protein product: CATSRVPEETQYF.

This clonotype was recorded at least ten times. The chain has TRBV18 and TRBJ2-2, with D perhaps TRBD1 or TRBD2 (5 bases each). Trimming shortened V by 3 bases and J by 7 bases, and 21 bases separated the two germline ends. Germline V lookup: CDR1 KGHSH, CDR2 LQKENI. This CDR3 spans 17 amino acids. This CDR3 reads CASSPNDIGALVGELFF. CDR3 bases: TGTGCCAGCTCACCTAACGACATCGGGGCTTTGGTCGGGGAGCTGTTTTTT.

This clonotype was seen only a few times. The V call is TRBV20-1, the J call TRBJ1-4, with D perhaps matching TRBD1 (6 bases). The V gene's germline CDR1 is DFQATT and CDR2 SNEGSKA (reference sequence). Trimming pared 6 bases from V and 7 bases from J, leaving 18 bases between. This CDR3 spans 14 amino acids. The CDR3 DNA sequence: TGCAGTGCCAACGAGCCTAGGGGGGGTGAAAAACTGTTTTTT. Encoded protein: CSANEPRGGEKLFF.

This clonotype was observed a handful of times. V is TRBV20-1 and J is TRBJ2-7; possibly TRBD2 for D (5 bases). CDR3 length: 13 residues. Deletions cut 1 base from V and 2 bases from J, with 9 bases between. CDR1 and CDR2 (germline): DFQATT, SNEGSKA (reference sequence). The CDR3 sequence is CSARGRETYEQYF. The CDR3 nucleotides are TGCAGTGCTAGAGGACGGGAAACCTACGAGCAGTACTTC.

V usage is TRBV20-1 and J usage is TRBJ2-1; D tentatively reads TRBD1 or TRBD2 (6 bases each). Trimming left V 5 bases short and J 3 bases short, with 14 bases between. The CDR3 extends over 14 amino acids. Germline lookup yields CDR1 DFQATT and CDR2 SNEGSKA (reference sequence). DNA of the CDR3: TGCAGTGCTGGGGGGCCCGATCGCTACAATGAGCAGTTCTTC. It yields the protein CSAGGPDRYNEQFF.

This clonotype appeared a few times. This chain joins TRBV11-2 and TRBJ1-1; D not resolved. The CDR3 covers 13 residues. Trimming took off 5 bases at V and 1 base at J, with 8 bases between the two ends. Germline CDR1 SGHAT, CDR2 FQNNGV. The CDR3 is CASSPERNTEAFF. CDR3 DNA sequence: TGTGCCAGCAGCCCGGAAAGGAACACTGAAGCTTTCTTT. Supplemented by reference TRBV11-2 and TRBJ1-1, the full variable domain reads EAGVAQSPRYKIIEKRQSVAFWCNPISGHATLYWYQQILGQGPKLLIQFQNNGVVDDSQLPKDRFSAERLKGVDSTLKIQPAKLEDSAVYLCASSPERNTEAFFGQGTRLTVV.

The chain has TRBV18 and TRBJ2-5, with D perhaps given as TRBD1 or TRBD2 (5 bases each). The V gene lost 3 bases and the J gene lost 5 bases, with 13 bases spanning the gap. Germline lookup yields CDR1 KGHSH and CDR2 LQKENI. The CDR3 totals 14 residues. The CDR3 reads CASSPGPSGETQYF. The CDR3 DNA follows: TGTGCCAGCTCACCGGGACCCTCGGGGGAGACCCAGTACTTC.

This clonotype has just a few counts. This chain uses TRBV28 with TRBJ1-4; D unclear. Germline-derived CDR1 and CDR2 are MDHEN and SYDVKM. Deletions cut 2 bases from V and 0 bases from J, with 7 bases between. This CDR3 spans 15 amino acids. The CDR3 bases are TGTGCCAGCAGTTTAGGTCAGACAACTAATGAAAAACTGTTTTTT. Protein product: CASSLGQTTNEKLFF.

At least ten counts were recorded for this clonotype. CDR3: CASSLGQSKNIQYF. In DNA form, the CDR3 reads TGTGCCAGCAGTTTAGGGCAGTCCAAAAACATTCAGTACTTC. The chain recombines TRBV12-3 or TRBV12-4 with TRBJ2-4; D is unclear. Trimming removed 1 base at V and 2 bases at J, with 6 bases between. The CDR3 consists of 14 residues.